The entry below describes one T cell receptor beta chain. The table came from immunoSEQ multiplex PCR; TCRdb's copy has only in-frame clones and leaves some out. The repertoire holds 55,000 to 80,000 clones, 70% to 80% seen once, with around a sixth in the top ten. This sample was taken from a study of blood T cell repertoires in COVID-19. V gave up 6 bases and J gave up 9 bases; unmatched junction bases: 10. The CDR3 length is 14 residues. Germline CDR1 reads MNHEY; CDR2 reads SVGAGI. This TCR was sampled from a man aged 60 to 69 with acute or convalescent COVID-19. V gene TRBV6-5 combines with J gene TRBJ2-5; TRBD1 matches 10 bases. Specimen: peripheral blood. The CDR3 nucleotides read TGTGCCAGCAGGGGGGACAGGGGAAATAGGGCCCAGTACTTC. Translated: CASRGDRGNRAQYF.